This entry describes one T cell receptor (beta chain). Which antigen it targets is not known. Nothing much larger sits one base from this clone, and base qualities are not available. Library creation used the immunoSEQ multiplex PCR assay. The multiplex PCR relied on a mix of 60 forward primers for TCR Vbeta segments and 13 reverse primers for TCR Jbeta segments. The CDR3 region of rearranged TCR beta genes was amplified from genomic DNA with a multiplex PCR assay. Amplified TCR beta libraries were sequenced as 87-base-pair reads on the Illumina HiSeq System. The authors' pipeline ran thus. A later analysis tallied 80 million to 95 million unique TCR beta chains across the 660 or so repertoires, and some 12 million of those chains were shared by two or more donors. Raw reads were error-corrected and collapsed into unique sequences by a nearest-neighbor algorithm in which closely related sequences were merged to remove PCR and sequencing errors. V, D and J gene segments were assigned by aligning CDR3 sequences to IMGT reference sequences. For a sequence to be retained, at least a six-nucleotide match to both a V gene segment and a J gene segment was required. A rearrangement was called productive if the CDR3 had no stop codons and remained in frame with V and J, and every other rearrangement was called non-productive. Following IMGT convention, CDR3 was defined as the stretch from the second conserved V-encoded cysteine to the conserved J-encoded phenylalanine. The earlier analysis of approximately 500 of the donors excluded sequences that lacked an unambiguous match to a single V gene segment. In an earlier analysis of several hundred of the donors, V segments were called functional above 56.7% productive rearrangements and were called segregating when the between-donor standard deviation exceeded 5%. A statistical classification framework was built for diagnosing cytomegalovirus status from the catalog of TCR beta chain sequences. V and J gene assignment, in a later analysis, came from comparing TCR nucleotide sequences with IMGT/GENE-DB human TR gene sequences. In a later analysis, CDR3 sequences and most-parsimonious VDJ recombination scenarios were assigned using the TCRdist pipeline. In a later analysis, every TCR beta chain was defined by the combination of its CDR3 amino acid sequence and its V-gene family, and reads without a unique V-gene family were dropped. To address suspected cross-contamination and a sequencing artifact, a later analysis removed around 590 highly shared, low-generation-probability nucleotide sequences. For each public chain, a later analysis derived a clonal expansion index from normalized ranks of inferred template counts within each repertoire. Generation probabilities in a later analysis came from a VDJ recombination model fitted to out-of-frame rearrangements, and those results were checked against IGoR. A later analysis scored TCR-TCR, TCR-HLA and TCR-CMV co-occurrence with hypergeometric tests, applying a repertoire-size bias correction to TCR pairs. False discovery rates were estimated in a later analysis by permuting HLA or CMV assignments 20 times. A later analysis grouped co-occurring TCRs with DBSCAN, adding TCRdist sequence similarity when clustering within HLA-allele-positive subsets. Repertoires with fewer than 30,000 or more than 120,000 public chains, plus five repertoires with anomalous nucleotide sharing, were excluded from co-occurrence clustering. In TCRdb, the immuneACCESS table is reduced to in-frame sequences with V and J assigned. These tables do not hold every clone; where another copy was compared, an unresolved V gene accounts for under half, and the others remain unexplained. V and J calls and clone size are those listed in that table; D and trimming were worked out from the DNA. The sample profile shows 150,000 to 200,000 clones; more than 85% of them were found once. In total, the top ten clones hold more than 1.5% of the sample.

The data belong to a study of cytomegalovirus exposure and HLA in healthy donors (dated by TCRdb to about 2017). General notes on the study: An earlier analysis of under 600 of the donors reported about 250 Gb of sequence data and 117 million unique TCR beta sequences from about 200 million T cells. About 280 gigabases of sequencing data and 70 million to 100 million unique TCR sequences made up an early release that covered several hundred HLA-typed donors. Of the 398 genotyped donors, 65% to 90% were placed in the genetic ancestry cluster associated with self-reported Caucasian donors. The study aimed to test whether signatures of past pathogen exposure could be identified by cataloging public T cell receptors. The study used immunosequencing to profile the T cell repertoires of approximately 640 subjects and linked those repertoires to cytomegalovirus serostatus. Along with the approximately 620-subject first cohort, a separate validation cohort of 120 different subjects was used. High-throughput TCR immunosequencing, statistical association of individual TCRs with disease status, and machine learning were combined to predict cytomegalovirus infection status. In a later analysis, previously published TCR beta repertoires from roughly 710 donors were re-analyzed and high-resolution HLA genotyping was added so that TCR occurrence patterns could be studied. Rather than using new phenotypic data, the later analysis identified candidate immune exposures from TCR beta sequences and from how often those sequences occurred across donors. An earlier analysis of several hundred of the donors applied high-throughput TCR beta sequencing to assess whether each TCR beta V gene segment acted as functional or pseudogenic. Donor age, sex, ethnicity and CMV serostatus were compiled alongside the repertoire data. A later genetic analysis took genome-wide SNP genotypes for about 55% of the roughly 700 donors and used that subset as a discovery cohort. Every repertoire in the discovery cohort had been generated on one and the same sequencing platform. HLA typing covered class I and class II loci at four-digit resolution. Typing coverage differed by locus: A, B, C, DRB1 and DQB1 were typed in roughly 629-630 donors, DQA1 in 500 to 550, DPA1 in approximately 610, and DPB1 in 472. Roughly 5 DR-DQ haplotypes were handled as single units for association and clustering because linkage in the cohort was strong. Among some 400 genotyped donors of the cohort, an average of roughly 230,000 unique TCR beta nucleotide sequences was sequenced per donor, of which about 19% were non-productive. Results and caveats for the whole study, not just this receptor: The 87-base-pair reads could not distinguish some IMGT-functional V segments, including TRBV6-2 and TRBV6-3, so those segments were excluded. The presence/absence analyses assumed that sequencing depth was roughly uniform across donors, and that assumption may not be true. While some public TCRs were present in many individuals, most TCR sequences turned up only very rarely across donors. At a false discovery rate of 0.05, a later analysis linked 16,951 TCR beta sequences to specific HLA alleles. Because counts were too low, more than 15 rarely observed V segments, including chromosome 9 orphons, were excluded from the earlier analysis of 500 to 700 of the donors. Strong co-occurrence of HLA alleles, especially DR and DQ, made assigning TCR associations to individual alleles difficult. A few of the identified cytomegalovirus-associated TCR beta chains were confirmed in vitro to be specific for cytomegalovirus antigens. In a later analysis, TCR association rates were found to vary across HLA loci, with the most associated TCRs seen for DRB1 alleles and the fewest for HLA-C alleles. In an earlier analysis of approximately 590 of the donors, most TCR beta V segments appeared in productive rearrangements about 87% or about 30% of the time, broadly matching IMGT annotations. The cohort was sequenced for TCR beta chains only, and without alpha or paired-chain data the features that could be detected were limited. In the study, some 160 TCR beta chains were listed as associated with cytomegalovirus. A further reported finding was that TCR beta sequences accurately predicted the HLA-A and HLA-B alleles for most subjects in the first cohort. A cluster of highly shared sequence variants was judged likely to represent a technical artifact of the sequencing pipeline. The classifier was reported to diagnose cytomegalovirus status with high specificity and sensitivity in both the original cohort and the validation cohort. According to a later genetic analysis, donors in an Asian-associated ancestry cluster had fewer N-insertions in productive TCRs than the approximately 690-donor mean. Correlated functional status among segregating V segments might reflect linkage disequilibrium, but an unknown experimental factor could not be ruled out. In a later analysis, most CMV-associated TCR beta chains were found to appear HLA-restricted, with HLA associations seemingly driven largely by CMV exposure. In a later analysis, HLA-associated TCR beta chains were found to be more clonally expanded and to have lower generation probabilities than equally common non-associated chains. Because some donors lacked HLA typing at each locus, the association tests relied only on the typed subset. A later genetic analysis associated a missense DCLRE1C variant with V-gene and J-gene trimming of TCR beta chains, and an independent cohort replicated the association. It was suggested by the authors that the approach could potentially be generalized to other disease states and immunological phenotypes. The only immune exposure information available for the cohort was CMV serostatus. In a later analysis, several top co-occurrence clusters were reported to appear linked to parvovirus B19, influenza, CMV and Epstein-Barr virus.

The cohort was made up of 666 healthy bone marrow donors. At the time of sampling, every cohort member was nominally healthy, though immune exposures that went unrecorded were likely present. The donor was CMV seronegative and was included in the group of about 350 seronegative cohort members. Every donor gave a peripheral blood sample, and the peripheral blood mononuclear cells from that sample were used for TCR beta sequencing. Genomic DNA was extracted from the blood cell samples with the Qiagen DNeasy Blood Extraction Kit. CDR1 and CDR2 were assigned from the germline V gene as MNHNS and SASEGT. The CDR3 spans 16 residues, from the cysteine through the phenylalanine. The read is trimmed to its CDR3 DNA, 48 bases read in frame from base 1.

The V and J genes are TRBV6-1 and TRBJ2-5; 10 middle bases align to TRBD2. The J call is uncertain, as TRBJ2-7 better fits the DNA end. The clonotype originates from a woman aged 18-29 years in good health and CMV-seronegative. Specimen: PBMCs. The CDR3 protein sequence reads: CASSGRVAGGSYEQYF. The DNA reads as follows: TGTGCCAGCAGTGGGAGGGTAGCGGGGGGCTCCTACGAGCAGTACTTC.